These 10 T cell receptor beta chains were sequenced from one sample in a study of high-grade serous ovarian cancer treatment subgroups. Some clones are missing from TCRdb's copy, which holds only in-frame ones; the method was immunoSEQ multiplex PCR. The data show thousands of clones, with 72% seen just once and roughly 10% held by the top ten. The tumor samples were collected prior to definitive surgery or chemotherapy. Sequencing was carried out using tumor tissue. Receptors originate from a human donor with high-grade serous ovarian cancer.

CDR3: CASSLFGQQNSPLHF. The CDR3, as DNA: TGTGCCAGCAGCTTATTTGGACAGCAGAATTCACCCCTCCACTTT. The chain uses TRBV7-2 and TRBJ1-6, with D possibly being TRBD1 (6 bases). The V gene's germline CDR1 is SGHTA and CDR2 FQGNSA. Trimming stripped 2 bases from V and 7 bases from J, with 12 bases between. There are 15 residues in the CDR3.

The chain joins TRBV28 to TRBJ2-7; D unclear. Germline values: CDR1 MDHEN, CDR2 SYDVKM. The CDR3 runs to 14 residues. V lost 0 bases to trimming and J lost 2 bases, with 8 bases between them. The CDR3 coding sequence is TGTGCCAGCAGTTTATGGCAGGCTACCTACGAGCAGTACTTC. This encodes CASSLWQATYEQYF.

The CDR3 is CASSPQTGAGEQYF. CDR3 DNA: TGTGCCAGCTCACCGCAGACAGGGGCCGGCGAGCAGTACTTC. The chain recombines TRBV18 with TRBJ2-7; 8 nucleotides agree with TRBD1. The germline V gene encodes CDR1 KGHSH and CDR2 LQKENI. The V segment lost 3 bases and the J segment 6 bases; nucleotides outside the gene matches: 7. This CDR3 contains 14 residues.

The V gene is TRBV27, the J gene TRBJ2-7; the D gene is possibly TRBD2 (6 bases). This CDR3 region has 17 residues. Germline CDR1 reads MNHEY; CDR2 reads SMNVEV (reference sequence). V was shortened by 3 bases and J by 7 bases, with 25 bases between the two germline ends. The CDR3 DNA is TGTGCCAGCAGTTTCGGGTCCATCGGGACTGGAGTGGAAGAGCAGTACTTC. It is translated as CASSFGSIGTGVEEQYF.

The gene calls are TRBV6-1 and TRBJ1-2, with TRBD1 matching over 7 bases. The germline CDR1 and CDR2 sequences are MNHNS and SASEGT. Germline trimming cut 6 bases from V and 0 bases from J; bases unmatched to any gene: 7. The CDR3 sequence is 15 residues long. The CDR3: CASRQGTAANYGYTF. DNA for the CDR3: TGTGCCAGCAGGCAAGGGACAGCTGCTAACTATGGCTACACCTTC.

The rearrangement uses TRBV2 and TRBJ2-4, with D perhaps TRBD2 (6 bases). Germline V gives CDR1 SNHLY, CDR2 FYNNEI. V was pared by 5 bases and J by 0 bases, with 14 bases between. The CDR3 spans 16 residues. CDR3 in amino acids: CASSPWGVIAKNIQYF. The CDR3 DNA reads TGTGCCAGCAGTCCCTGGGGGGTTATAGCCAAAAACATTCAGTACTTC.

This chain connects TRBV4-1 to TRBJ2-3; 8 bases map to TRBD2. Trimming took 2 bases from V and 1 from J; bases not matched to a gene: 8. CDR1 MGHRA and CDR2 YSYEKL come from the germline V gene. This CDR3 has 17 residues. CDR3 region: CASSQRIYSGGTDTQYF. CDR3 sequence (DNA): TGCGCCAGCAGCCAAAGAATCTATAGCGGGGGCACAGATACGCAGTATTTT.

The genes are TRBV6-6 and TRBJ1-4; TRBD1 matches at 10 bases. The germline V gene has CDR1 MNHNY and CDR2 SVGAGI (reference sequence). After removal of 6 bases from V and 8 bases from J, the junction contained 6 bases not matched to a gene. This CDR3 contains 14 residues. The CDR3 region has the DNA TGTGCCAGCAGACCTGGACAGGGGGGCGAAAAACTGTTTTTT. Translated: CASRPGQGGEKLFF.

This chain links TRBV11-2 with TRBJ1-1; D is ambiguous. Trimming cost V 4 bases and J 5 bases, with 14 bases left between them. CDR3 length: 14 amino acids. Per the germline V gene, CDR1 is SGHAT and CDR2 is FQNNGV. CDR3 nucleotides: TGTGCCAGCAGCTCCGAGGGTACAGTAACTGAAGCTTTCTTT. This gives the protein CASSSEGTVTEAFF. The variable domain in full, completed from reference TRBV11-2 and TRBJ1-1, reads EAGVAQSPRYKIIEKRQSVAFWCNPISGHATLYWYQQILGQGPKLLIQFQNNGVVDDSQLPKDRFSAERLKGVDSTLKIQPAKLEDSAVYLCASSSEGTVTEAFFGQGTRLTVV.

The J gene is TRBJ2-1, the V gene TRBV19, with 11 bases fitting TRBD1. This CDR3 is built from 16 residues. V shed 5 bases and J 0 bases; nucleotides not matched to a gene: 3. Germline CDR1 and CDR2: LNHDA and SQIVND (reference sequence). The CDR3 region has the DNA TGTGCCAGTAGTGCCGGGACAGGGGGCTCCTACAATGAGCAGTTCTTC. Its protein is CASSAGTGGSYNEQFF.